The 22 T cell receptor beta chains below were found in one sample sequenced in a study of post-analysis software for immune sequencing data. General observations from the study: In patients, TRBV5-6, TRBV5-1 and TRBV20-1 belonged to five TRBV segments found more frequently than in controls.

For these TCRs, the target antigens are not known. Unique-molecular-identifier-tagged TCR beta cDNA libraries were used. TCRdb re-analysed the PCR reads in MiXCR, keeping a single row per CDR3 protein. The sample includes hundreds of thousands of distinct CDR3 sequences, roughly 47% of them seen just once. Sequencing used blood. The receptors stem from a girl aged 10 to 17 with multiple sclerosis.

The CDR3 is CASSLAVKLLNEQFF. CDR3 sequence (DNA): TGCGCCAGCAGCTTGGCCGTCAAGTTACTCAATGAGCAGTTCTTC. The chain has TRBV5-1 and TRBJ2-1; no firm D call. The CDR3 covers 15 residues. CDR1 and CDR2 from the germline V gene are SGHRS and YFSETQ. The ends were cut back, 0 bases at V and 6 bases at J, with 13 bases in the middle.

CDR3 nucleotide sequence: TGTGCCAGCAGCTCCACAGGGGCTGGCTCTGGGGCCAACGTCCTGACTTTC. Translation: CASSSTGAGSGANVLTF. The chain employs TRBV7-3 and TRBJ2-6; 7 nucleotides match TRBD1. The CDR3 sequence is 17 residues long. Germline V gives CDR1 SGHTA, CDR2 FQGTGA. V was clipped by 4 bases and J by 0 bases; unmatched bases: 6.

Only a few counts were recorded for this clonotype. The chain carries TRBV5-1 and TRBJ2-7; D uncertain. V shed 0 bases and J shed 2 bases, with 9 bases lying between them. Germline values: CDR1 SGHRS, CDR2 YFSETQ. CDR3 size: 14 residues. The CDR3 sequence: CASSLGTPAYEQYF. The CDR3 DNA reads as TGCGCCAGCAGCTTGGGGACGCCCGCCTACGAGCAGTACTTC.

CDR3 amino acids: CASSSGTGQNSPLHF. The CDR3 bases are TGTGCCAGCAGCTCCGGGACAGGGCAGAATTCACCCCTCCACTTT. The chain uses TRBV7-9 and TRBJ1-6; 9 positions match TRBD1. V was pared by 4 bases and J by 7 bases, with 5 bases of the junction left unmatched. Germline V gene lookup returns CDR1 SEHNR and CDR2 FQNEAQ (reference sequence). This CDR3 is 15 amino acids long.

V is TRBV6-4 and J is TRBJ2-3; TRBD2 agrees at 10 bases. The J segment lost 4 bases and the V segment lost 3 bases, leaving 10 bases of the junction unmatched. Germline-derived CDR1 and CDR2 are MRHNA and SNTAGT. The CDR3 is made up of 17 amino acids. The CDR3 bases are TGTGCCAGCAGTGAATCAGCTAGCGGGAGAGGCCCAGATACGCAGTATTTT. Amino acid sequence: CASSESASGRGPDTQYF.

This clonotype appeared once. This rearrangement joins TRBV9 to TRBJ2-3, with 9 nucleotides matching TRBD2. The CDR3 totals 15 residues. The germline V gene has CDR1 SGDLS and CDR2 YYNGEE. Germline trimming cut 3 bases from V and 6 bases from J; bases unmatched to any gene: 8. The CDR3 DNA is TGTGCCAGCAGCGGAACTAGCGGGCTTGGCGATACGCAGTATTTT. The encoded protein is CASSGTSGLGDTQYF.

This clonotype was seen a few times. The chain uses TRBV7-8 and TRBJ2-1; D not resolved. Trimming took 5 bases from V and 7 from J, leaving 15 bases between them. The CDR3 contains 14 residues. Germline lookup yields CDR1 SGHVS and CDR2 FQNEAQ. The CDR3 loop reads CASSLRTGRNEQFF. The CDR3 bases are TGTGCCAGCAGCCTAAGGACCGGCCGTAATGAGCAGTTCTTC.

There are a few counts of this clonotype. The rearrangement uses TRBV12-3 or TRBV12-4 and TRBJ1-2; D not certain. This CDR3 region has 14 residues. The V end lost 8 bases, the J end lost 4 bases, and 17 bases lay between the germline ends. In DNA form, the CDR3 reads TGTGCCAGCGGGGATTACAGTTATATCTATGGCTACACCTTC. This gives the protein CASGDYSYIYGYTF.

The CDR3 DNA reads as TGTGCCAGCAGCTCGGGACTAGCGGTTCAGCCGCAGTATTTT. This sequence encodes CASSSGLAVQPQYF. V usage is TRBV11-3 and J usage is TRBJ2-3; 11 bases are shared with TRBD2. This CDR3 is built from 14 residues. The trim removed 4 bases at V and 10 bases at J, leaving 7 bases unmatched. The V gene's germline CDR1 is SGHNT and CDR2 YENEEA.

The chain is built from TRBV11-2 and TRBJ2-3, with 11 bases fitting TRBD2. J lost 4 bases, V lost 7 bases, and 7 bases had no gene match. CDR1 is SGHAT, CDR2 FQNNGV, per germline. CDR3 length: 15 amino acids. In DNA, the CDR3 is TGTGCCAGCATCCTTAGCGGGAGGGCCGCAGATACGCAGTATTTT. It yields the protein CASILSGRAADTQYF.

This clonotype appeared a few times. The chain uses TRBV12-3 or TRBV12-4 and TRBJ2-7, with D possibly matching TRBD1 (6 bases). This CDR3 has 13 amino acids. Trimming cost V 4 bases and J 5 bases, with 12 bases left between them. CDR3 loop: CASSYRVEDEQYF. DNA for the CDR3: TGTGCCAGCAGTTACAGGGTTGAAGACGAGCAGTACTTC.

This clonotype appeared a few times. As DNA, the CDR3 is TGTGCCAGCAGTAATAAAGAGACCCAGTACTTC. The encoded protein is CASSNKETQYF. The chain links TRBV27 to TRBJ2-5; no definite D call. Germline-derived CDR1 and CDR2 are MNHEY and SMNVEV (reference sequence). V was shortened by 5 bases and J by 3 bases, with 4 bases between the two germline ends. This CDR3 is built from 11 residues.

The V gene is TRBV20-1, the J gene TRBJ2-7; weak D call: TRBD2 (6 bases). Germline CDR1 is DFQATT and CDR2 is SNEGSKA (reference sequence). V was trimmed by 0 bases and J by 0 bases, leaving 12 bases between them. The CDR3 totals 15 residues. The CDR3 protein is CSARDGGDVSYEQYF. As DNA, the CDR3 is TGCAGTGCTAGAGATGGCGGGGACGTCTCCTACGAGCAGTACTTC.

This clonotype was counted a few times. The chain employs TRBV5-1 and TRBJ2-1, with D hard to call. Trimming pared 2 bases from V and 6 bases from J, leaving 12 bases between. This CDR3 is 14 amino acids long. Per germline, CDR1 SGHRS and CDR2 YFSETQ. CDR3 loop: CASSFPGGFNEQFF. DNA for the CDR3: TGCGCCAGCAGCTTTCCCGGCGGATTCAATGAGCAGTTCTTC. Full variable domain (rest looked up from reference TRBV5-1 and TRBJ2-1): KAGVTQTPRYLIKTRGQQVTLSCSPISGHRSVSWYQQTPGQGLQFLFEYFSETQRNKGNFPGRFSGRQFSNSRSEMNVSTLELGDSALYLCASSFPGGFNEQFFGPGTRLTVL.

This clonotype was seen only a few times. The rearrangement joins TRBV11-3 to TRBJ2-1; 7 bases map to TRBD2. There are 19 residues in the CDR3. The trim removed 1 base at V and 8 bases at J, leaving 20 bases unmatched. The germline V gene has CDR1 SGHNT and CDR2 YENEEA. CDR3 in DNA: TGTGCCAGCAGCTTAGTGCTCCCCATCGCGGGAGTATCGAGCGATGAGCAGTTCTTC. This codes for CASSLVLPIAGVSSDEQFF. The full variable domain, completed using reference TRBV11-3 and TRBJ2-1, is EAGVVQSPRYKIIEKKQPVAFWCNPISGHNTLYWYLQNLGQGPELLIRYENEEAVDDSQLPKDRFSAERLKGVDSTLKIQPAELGDSAVYLCASSLVLPIAGVSSDEQFFGPGTRLTVL.

This CDR3 reads CASSASPEGVLFF. The CDR3 bases are TGTGCCAGCAGCGCCTCCCCCGAGGGGGTGCTGTTTTTT. The chain carries TRBV7-9 and TRBJ1-4; tentatively, D is TRBD1 (6 bases). The V end lost 5 bases, the J end lost 14 bases, and 18 bases lay between the germline ends. Germline CDR1 is SEHNR and CDR2 is FQNEAQ (reference sequence). The CDR3 is 13 residues long.

A few counts support this clonotype. This rearrangement joins TRBV29-1 to TRBJ1-6; D is uncertain. The CDR3 loop spans 13 amino acids. With 7 bases removed from V and 9 bases from J, the gap between germline ends came to 16 bases. The V gene's germline CDR1 is SQVTM and CDR2 ANQGSEA. CDR3 nucleotides: TGCAGCGCTCGCGAACGGGTTGGTTCACCCCTCCACTTT. Protein product: CSARERVGSPLHF.

The V call is TRBV12-3 or TRBV12-4, the J call TRBJ2-7, with 9 bases that match TRBD1. The CDR3 runs to 14 residues. V lost 6 bases to trimming and J lost 5 bases; unmatched junction nucleotides: 8. CDR3 nucleotide sequence: TGTGCCAGCAGACCGGGACAGGGTTCTGACGAGCAGTACTTC. This codes for CASRPGQGSDEQYF.

The chain couples TRBV30 to TRBJ2-1; possible D gene TRBD2, 6 bases. Germline V gene lookup returns CDR1 GTSNPN and CDR2 SVGIG (reference sequence). The CDR3 runs to 16 residues. Trimming removed 3 bases from V and 0 bases from J, with 15 bases in between. The CDR3 loop reads CAWRGDGGNSYNEQFF. The DNA for the CDR3 is TGTGCCTGGAGGGGGGATGGCGGGAACTCCTACAATGAGCAGTTCTTC.

This clonotype was seen only a few times. The rearrangement links TRBV7-9 to TRBJ2-1, with D tentatively TRBD1 (5 bases). CDR1 and CDR2 from the germline V gene are SEHNR and FQNEAQ (reference sequence). This CDR3 region has 14 residues. Trimming pared 3 bases from V and 2 bases from J, leaving 8 bases between. CDR3 region: CASSLEQAYNEQFF. Written as DNA, the CDR3 is TGTGCCAGCAGCTTGGAACAGGCCTACAATGAGCAGTTCTTC. Complete variable domain (other parts from reference TRBV7-9 and TRBJ2-1): DTGVSQNPRHKITKRGQNVTFRCDPISEHNRLYWYRQTLGQGPEFLTYFQNEAQLEKSRLLSDRFSAERPKGSFSTLEIQRTEQGDSAMYLCASSLEQAYNEQFFGPGTRLTVL.

The V gene is TRBV4-2, the J gene TRBJ2-5; possible D gene TRBD2, 5 bases. The DNA end favors TRBJ2-7, so the J call may be wrong. CDR1 LGHNA and CDR2 YNFKEQ come from the germline V gene. CDR3 length: 15 residues. The CDR3 loop reads CASSQEAVARYEQYF. The CDR3 nucleotides are TGTGCCAGCAGCCAAGAGGCGGTAGCGAGGTACGAGCAGTACTTC.

On this clonotype: It may be a read error: a sequence one base away is much more abundant. The chain uses TRBV6-6 and TRBJ1-1; D gene uncertain. The germline V and J ends were trimmed by 4 bases and 1 base, with 10 bases remaining between them. This CDR3 has 14 residues. Germline V gene data show CDR1 as MNHNY and CDR2 as SVGAGI (reference sequence). The CDR3 loop is CASSSSDGNTEAFF. CDR3 coding DNA: TGTGCCAGCAGTTCCTCCGACGGGAACACTGAAGCTTTCTTT.